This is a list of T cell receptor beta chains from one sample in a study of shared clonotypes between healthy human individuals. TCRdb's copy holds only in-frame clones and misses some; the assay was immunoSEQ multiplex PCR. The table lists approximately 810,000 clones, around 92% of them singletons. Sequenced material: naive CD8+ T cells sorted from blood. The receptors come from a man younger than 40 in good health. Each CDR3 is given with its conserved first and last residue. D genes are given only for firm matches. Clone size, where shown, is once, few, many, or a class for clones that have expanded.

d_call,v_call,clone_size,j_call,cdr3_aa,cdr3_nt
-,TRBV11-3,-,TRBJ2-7,CASSLLSGEQYF,TGTGCCAGCAGCCTACTATCTGGTGAGCAGTACTTC
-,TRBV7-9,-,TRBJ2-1,CASSRPLDSEQFF,TGTGCCAGCAGCCGCCCACTAGATTCTGAGCAGTTCTTC
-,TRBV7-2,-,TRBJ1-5,CASSLPRGSNQPQHF,TGTGCCAGCAGCTTGCCCAGGGGTAGCAATCAGCCCCAGCATTTT
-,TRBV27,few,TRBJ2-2,CASSLTGELFF,TGTGCCAGCAGTCTCACCGGGGAGCTGTTTTTT
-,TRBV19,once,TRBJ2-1,CASSSPGRIPNEQFF,TGTGCCAGTAGTTCGCCTGGCAGAATCCCCAATGAGCAGTTCTTC
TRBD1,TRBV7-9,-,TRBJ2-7,CASSSRQGEQYF,TGTGCCAGCAGCTCACGACAGGGCGAGCAGTACTTC
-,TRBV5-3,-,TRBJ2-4,CARSPGKNIQYF,TGTGCCAGAAGCCCAGGGAAAAACATTCAGTACTTC
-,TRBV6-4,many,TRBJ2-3,CASSRLGQVTDTQYF,TGTGCCAGCAGCCGACTCGGACAAGTTACAGATACGCAGTATTTT
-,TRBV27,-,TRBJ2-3,CASSLKDGVWGADTQYF,TGTGCCAGCAGTTTAAAGGACGGGGTCTGGGGGGCGGATACGCAGTATTTT
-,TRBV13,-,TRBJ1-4,CASSSHRGRANEKLFF,TGTGCCAGCAGCTCTCATCGGGGTCGGGCTAATGAAAAACTGTTTTTT
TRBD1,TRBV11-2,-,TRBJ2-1,CASSLGEGAWEQFF,TGTGCCAGCAGCTTAGGTGAGGGGGCTTGGGAGCAGTTCTTC
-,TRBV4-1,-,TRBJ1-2,CASSQGPGVGYGYTF,TGCGCCAGCAGCCAAGGGCCGGGGGTCGGCTATGGCTACACCTTC
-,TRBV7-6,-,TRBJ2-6,CASSLWVGDLRSGANVLTF,TGTGCCAGCAGCTTATGGGTAGGGGACTTGAGATCGGGGGCCAACGTCCTGACTTTC
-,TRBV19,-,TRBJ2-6,CASSLLRAPHSGANVLTF,TGTGCCAGTAGTTTGCTCCGGGCCCCTCACTCTGGGGCCAACGTCCTGACTTTC
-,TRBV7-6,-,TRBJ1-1,CASSSGTRGTEAFF,TGTGCCAGCAGTTCGGGGACCCGGGGCACTGAAGCTTTCTTT
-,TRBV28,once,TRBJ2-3,CASSFNPLINRDTQYF,TGTGCCAGCAGTTTCAACCCACTCATCAACAGGGATACGCAGTATTTT
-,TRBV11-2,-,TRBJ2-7,CASSFGTGTYEQYF,TGTGCCAGCAGCTTCGGGACTGGAACCTACGAGCAGTACTTC
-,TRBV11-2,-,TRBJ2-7,CASSFSPTYEQYF,TGTGCCAGCAGCTTTTCACCAACGTACGAGCAGTACTTC
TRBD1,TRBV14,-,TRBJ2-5,CASSHRGRETQYF,TGTGCCAGCAGCCACAGGGGGCGCGAGACCCAGTACTTC
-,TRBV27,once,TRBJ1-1,CASSFQYMNTEAFF,TGTGCCAGCAGTTTTCAGTACATGAACACTGAAGCTTTCTTT
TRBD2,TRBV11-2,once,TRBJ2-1,CASSQSGSWYNEQFF,TGTGCCAGCAGCCAGAGCGGGAGTTGGTACAATGAGCAGTTCTTC
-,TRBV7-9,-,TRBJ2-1,CASSFGAGRDNEQFF,TGTGCCAGCAGCTTTGGTGCCGGACGAGACAATGAGCAGTTCTTC
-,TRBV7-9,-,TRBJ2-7,CASSLARAPSYEQYF,TGTGCCAGCAGCTTAGCGAGGGCTCCCTCTTACGAGCAGTACTTC
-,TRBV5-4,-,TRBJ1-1,CASSPAGGTTEAFF,TGTGCCAGCAGCCCCGCCGGGGGAACCACTGAAGCTTTCTTT
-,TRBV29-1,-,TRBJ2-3,CSVEPGGTDTQYF,TGCAGCGTTGAACCAGGGGGCACAGATACGCAGTATTTT
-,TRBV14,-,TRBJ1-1,CASSQARAEAFF,TGTGCCAGCAGCCAAGCACGGGCTGAAGCTTTCTTT
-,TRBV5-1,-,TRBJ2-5,CASSPDEGGETQYF,TGCGCCAGCAGCCCCGACGAGGGTGGCGAGACCCAGTACTTC
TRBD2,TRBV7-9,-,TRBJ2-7,CASSLVSGTSDYYEQYF,TGTGCCAGCAGCTTAGTTTCCGGGACTAGCGATTACTACGAGCAGTACTTC
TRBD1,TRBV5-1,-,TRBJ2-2,CASSLGDRENTGELFF,TGCGCCAGCAGCTTGGGGGACAGGGAGAACACCGGGGAGCTGTTTTTT